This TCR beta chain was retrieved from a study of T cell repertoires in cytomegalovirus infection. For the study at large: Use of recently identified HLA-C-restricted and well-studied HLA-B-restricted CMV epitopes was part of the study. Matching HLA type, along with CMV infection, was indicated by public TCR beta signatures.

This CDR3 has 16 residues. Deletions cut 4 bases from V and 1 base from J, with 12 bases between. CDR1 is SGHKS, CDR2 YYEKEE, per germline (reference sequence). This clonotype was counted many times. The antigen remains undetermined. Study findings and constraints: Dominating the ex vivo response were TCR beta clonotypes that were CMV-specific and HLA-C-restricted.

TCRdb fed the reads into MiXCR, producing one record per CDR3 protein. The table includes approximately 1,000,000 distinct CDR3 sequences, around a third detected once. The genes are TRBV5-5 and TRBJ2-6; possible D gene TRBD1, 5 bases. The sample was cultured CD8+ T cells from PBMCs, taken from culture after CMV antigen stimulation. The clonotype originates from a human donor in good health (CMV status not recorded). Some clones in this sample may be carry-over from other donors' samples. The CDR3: CASSPQGVSGANVLTF. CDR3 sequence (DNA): TGTGCCAGCAGCCCGCAAGGGGTATCTGGGGCCAACGTCCTGACTTTC.